These 29 T cell receptor beta chains were all obtained from the same sample, sequenced in a study of molecular identifiers for immune sequencing clone quantification. TCRdb called the PCR reads again in MiXCR, with one record for every CDR3 protein. The table lists approximately 500,000 distinct CDR3 sequences, roughly 26% of them singletons, with around 0.79% in the top ten. Material: naive CD8+ T cells from blood, with Jurkat cell RNA spiked in. The subset was: FACS-sorted CD8+CD4-CCR7+CD45RA+ naive T cells. Receptors originate from a human donor in good health. Some libraries in this study had Jurkat cell RNA spiked in.

This clonotype has a handful of counts. This sequence joins TRBV11-3 and TRBJ2-1, with D maybe TRBD2 (6 bases). CDR1 and CDR2 (germline): SGHNT, YENEEA. CDR3 length equals 15 residues. The V end lost 4 bases, the J end lost 0 bases, and 10 bases lay between the germline ends. The CDR3, as DNA: TGTGCCAGCAGCTCCCGGGAGACCTCCTACAATGAGCAGTTCTTC. Translation gives CASSSRETSYNEQFF.

As to this clonotype: With a much larger clone just one base away, this may be a read error. The rearrangement uses TRBV28 and TRBJ2-3; D may match TRBD1 or TRBD2 (6 bases each). CDR1 and CDR2 (germline): MDHEN, SYDVKM. The CDR3 runs 15 residues. Here the CDR3 DNA reads TGTACCAGCAGTTTTCGGGGGCCCCTCACAGATACGCAGTATTTT. Its protein product is CTSSFRGPLTDTQYF.

The table lists this clonotype with many counts. The J gene is TRBJ2-3, the V gene TRBV28, with 7 bases identical to TRBD2. Looked up from germline, CDR1 is MDHEN and CDR2 is SYDVKM. This CDR3 region has 15 residues. V lost 6 bases and J lost 0; bases outside the gene matches: 6. This chain's CDR3 is CASSPYSGSTDTQYF. In DNA, the CDR3 is TGTGCCAGCAGCCCATATAGCGGGAGCACAGATACGCAGTATTTT.

This clonotype was recorded at least ten times. This chain links TRBV13 with TRBJ2-3; D unresolved. The CDR3 length is 15 residues. From germline, CDR1 is PRHDT and CDR2 FYEKMQ (reference sequence). V lost 1 base, J lost 3 bases, and 11 bases lay in between. CDR3 sequence reads: CASSLEGLGTDTQYF. CDR3 DNA sequence: TGTGCCAGCAGCTTAGAAGGGCTAGGGACAGATACGCAGTATTTT.

This clonotype showed up just a few times. The rearrangement joins TRBV19 to TRBJ2-5; D remains ambiguous. Germline V gene sequence: CDR1 LNHDA, CDR2 SQIVND (reference sequence). V was pared by 4 bases and J by 6 bases, with 15 bases between. There are 14 residues in the CDR3. The CDR3: CASSKPDGKQTQYF. The CDR3 coding sequence is TGTGCCAGTAGTAAACCTGACGGCAAGCAGACCCAGTACTTC.

This clonotype has more than one count but fewer than ten. The chain combines TRBV7-2 with TRBJ1-1; TRBD1 aligns across 8 bases. This CDR3 contains 14 residues. CDR1 and CDR2 (germline): SGHTA, FQGNSA. The V segment lost 5 bases and the J segment 3 bases; nucleotides outside the gene matches: 5. The CDR3 DNA reads TGTGCCAGCAGCCAGGACAGGGCGGACACTGAAGCTTTCTTT. Its protein is CASSQDRADTEAFF.

This clonotype has just a few counts. The rearrangement links TRBV4-3 to TRBJ2-7, with a possible D match to TRBD1 (6 bases). Germline V gives CDR1 LGHNA, CDR2 YSLEER. The CDR3 contains 16 residues. V lost 2 bases, J lost 4 bases, and 18 bases lay in between. For the CDR3, the DNA is TGCGCCAGCAGCCAATCGCGTACAGGGATAGAGTACGAGCAGTACTTC. Its protein product is CASSQSRTGIEYEQYF.

This clonotype was seen a few times. The chain carries TRBV5-1 and TRBJ2-2, with 9 bases that match TRBD2. The germline V gene has CDR1 SGHRS and CDR2 YFSETQ. CDR3 length: 16 residues. V trimming: 0 bases; J trimming: 4 bases; junction bases outside the gene matches: 4. As DNA, the CDR3 is TGCGCCAGCAGCTTGGCTCTAGCGGGGCCCACCGGGGAGCTGTTTTTT. Its protein product is CASSLALAGPTGELFF. The full variable domain, completed using reference TRBV5-1 and TRBJ2-2, is KAGVTQTPRYLIKTRGQQVTLSCSPISGHRSVSWYQQTPGQGLQFLFEYFSETQRNKGNFPGRFSGRQFSNSRSEMNVSTLELGDSALYLCASSLALAGPTGELFFGEGSRLTVL.

The chain combines TRBV7-2 with TRBJ1-6, with a weak D call TRBD1 (5 bases). Germline lookup yields CDR1 SGHTA and CDR2 FQGNSA. Trimming stripped 3 bases from V and 9 bases from J, with 27 bases between. The CDR3 extends over 19 amino acids. CDR3 bases: TGTGCCAGCAGCTTGTTACTAGCGGGGCAAAGGGTCCGCGGTTCACCCCTCCACTTT. Protein: CASSLLLAGQRVRGSPLHF.

The rearrangement joins TRBV14 to TRBJ2-1; no definite D call. This CDR3 region has 13 residues. V gave up 4 bases and J gave up 10 bases, with 14 bases separating them. CDR1 and CDR2 (germline): SGHDN, FVKESK. In DNA form, the CDR3 reads TGTGCCAGCAGCCTCGTTCGAGGTCCCGAGCAGTTCTTC. As protein: CASSLVRGPEQFF.

This chain links TRBV25-1 with TRBJ2-1; either TRBD1 or TRBD2 may fit D (6 bases each). Deletions cut 6 bases from V and 3 bases from J, with 12 bases between. CDR1 MGHDK and CDR2 SYGVNS come from the germline V gene. The CDR3 contains 14 residues. CDR3 nucleotides: TGTGCCAGCAGGGTACAGGGAGGCTACAATGAGCAGTTCTTC. It is translated as CASRVQGGYNEQFF.

This clonotype was seen at least ten times. V usage is TRBV28 and J usage is TRBJ1-3, with a possible D match to TRBD1 (5 bases). Trimming left V 10 bases short and J 0 bases short, with 25 bases between. From germline, CDR1 is MDHEN and CDR2 SYDVKM. The CDR3 covers 18 residues. The CDR3 region is CATGLAVGQPDSGNTIYF. Here the CDR3 DNA reads TGTGCCACCGGGCTCGCCGTGGGGCAGCCCGACTCTGGAAACACCATATATTTT. The complete variable domain, with remaining parts taken from reference TRBV28 and TRBJ1-3, reads DVKVTQSSRYLVKRTGEKVFLECVQDMDHENMFWYRQDPGLGLRLIYFSYDVKMKEKGDIPEGYSVSREKKERFSLILESASTNQTSMYLCATGLAVGQPDSGNTIYFGEGSWLTVV.

This clonotype was observed a handful of times. The rearrangement joins TRBV27 to TRBJ2-7; 8 bases align to TRBD2. The germline CDR1 and CDR2 sequences are MNHEY and SMNVEV (reference sequence). The length of the CDR3 is 13 residues. V was pared by 6 bases and J by 2 bases, with 3 bases of the junction left unmatched. The CDR3 loop is CASRQGLAYEQYF. The CDR3, as DNA: TGTGCCAGCAGACAGGGACTAGCCTACGAGCAGTACTTC.

This clonotype was recorded many times. The genes are TRBV19 and TRBJ2-2; D possibly corresponds to TRBD2 (5 bases). The length of the CDR3 is 17 residues. The germline V gene has CDR1 LNHDA and CDR2 SQIVND (reference sequence). Between the trimmed V and J ends, which lost 3 bases and 0 bases, there was a span of 14 bases. CDR3 DNA sequence: TGTGCCAGTAGTATGGCGTCCGGGGTCGCGAACACCGGGGAGCTGTTTTTT. Its protein product is CASSMASGVANTGELFF.

The CDR3: CASSQIGQGWSQYF. The CDR3 nucleotides read TGCGCCAGCAGTCAAATTGGACAGGGATGGTCCCAGTACTTC. The chain uses TRBV10-2 and TRBJ2-5; 8 bases align to TRBD1. The CDR3 covers 14 residues. The V segment lost 5 bases and the J segment 9 bases; nucleotides outside the gene matches: 11. Germline CDR1 reads WSHSY; CDR2 reads SAAADI.

This clonotype was seen only a few times. V gene TRBV28 combines with J gene TRBJ2-1; D ambiguous. V shed 7 bases and J shed 9 bases, with 13 bases lying between them. Germline V lookup: CDR1 MDHEN, CDR2 SYDVKM. The CDR3 totals 12 residues. The CDR3 spells CASNPYTGEQFF. The CDR3 DNA reads as TGTGCCAGCAATCCCTATACGGGTGAGCAGTTCTTC.

In this sample, this clonotype turned up many times. The rearrangement links TRBV7-9 to TRBJ1-1, with D unresolved. Trimming stripped 3 bases from V and 3 bases from J, with 11 bases between. The CDR3 is made up of 14 amino acids. The V gene's germline CDR1 is SEHNR and CDR2 FQNEAQ (reference sequence). The chain's CDR3 is CASSLAGQDTEAFF. CDR3 sequence (DNA): TGTGCCAGCAGCTTGGCGGGTCAGGACACTGAAGCTTTCTTT. Full variable domain (missing parts from reference TRBV7-9 and TRBJ1-1): DTGVSQNPRHKITKRGQNVTFRCDPISEHNRLYWYRQTLGQGPEFLTYFQNEAQLEKSRLLSDRFSAERPKGSFSTLEIQRTEQGDSAMYLCASSLAGQDTEAFFGQGTRLTVV.

The chain couples TRBV7-6 to TRBJ2-3; D is perhaps TRBD2 (5 bases). The germline V and J ends were trimmed by 4 bases and 5 bases, with 25 bases remaining between them. Per the germline V gene, CDR1 is SGHVS and CDR2 is FNYEAQ. The CDR3 has 18 residues. The CDR3, as DNA: TGTGCCAGCAGCTCCCCCCGGGGTAGGGATGGGTATGGAGATACGCAGTATTTT. Its protein product is CASSSPRGRDGYGDTQYF.

The gene calls are TRBV20-1 and TRBJ2-1; TRBD2 matches 13 bases. This CDR3 is 18 amino acids long. Germline-derived CDR1 and CDR2 are DFQATT and SNEGSKA (reference sequence). V shed 6 bases, J shed 8 bases, and the junction held 19 bases outside the gene matches. The CDR3: CSADWRTSGSESVDEQFF. CDR3 in DNA: TGCAGTGCCGATTGGCGGACTAGCGGGAGTGAATCGGTCGATGAGCAGTTCTTC.

This clonotype was counted only a few times. The genes are TRBV7-9 and TRBJ2-7; D is unresolved. The CDR3 is 13 residues long. Trimming took 5 bases from V and 1 from J, leaving 9 bases between them. Germline CDR1 and CDR2: SEHNR and FQNEAQ (reference sequence). Here the CDR3 reads CASSPQRSYEQYF. The DNA for the CDR3 is TGTGCCAGCAGCCCTCAGAGGTCCTACGAGCAGTACTTC.

There are a few counts of this clonotype. The genes are TRBV30 and TRBJ2-2; D is ambiguous. The CDR3 runs to 14 residues. V was cut by 2 bases and J by 2 bases, with 9 bases left in between. Germline V gene lookup returns CDR1 GTSNPN and CDR2 SVGIG (reference sequence). DNA for the CDR3: TGTGCCTGGAGTCCTTCGTCAAACACCGGGGAGCTGTTTTTT. Its translation: CAWSPSSNTGELFF.

In regard to this clonotype: An end of the junction does not agree with germline; a read error may underlie this. The chain has TRBV15 and TRBJ2-5; no clear D gene. CDR1 and CDR2 (germline): LNHNV, YYDKDF (reference sequence). There are 15 residues in the CDR3. The CDR3 coding sequence is TGTGCCACCAGCAGAGGGGCAGCCACGCAAGAGCCCCAGTACTTC. It is translated as CATSRGAATQEPQYF.

There are a few counts of this clonotype. The chain uses TRBV7-6 and TRBJ1-6; D unclear. Trimming cost V 5 bases and J 0 bases, with 14 bases left between them. Germline loops: CDR1 SGHVS, CDR2 FNYEAQ. The CDR3 is 17 residues long. The CDR3: CASSARLASSYNSPLHF. CDR3 in DNA: TGTGCCAGCAGCGCACGCCTGGCAAGCTCCTATAATTCACCCCTCCACTTT.

The chain couples TRBV5-1 to TRBJ2-7, with 7 nucleotides matching TRBD1. The CDR3 length is 16 residues. The ends lost 3 bases at V and 4 bases at J; junction bases unmatched: 13. From germline, CDR1 is SGHRS and CDR2 YFSETQ. The CDR3 DNA is TGCGCCAGCAGCTCGGGACCGACAGGGAATGAGTACGAGCAGTACTTC. Residues: CASSSGPTGNEYEQYF.

The gene calls are TRBV7-9 and TRBJ2-1; TRBD1 matches 8 bases. The CDR3 covers 13 residues. The trim removed 5 bases at V and 8 bases at J, leaving 5 bases unmatched. CDR1 is SEHNR and CDR2 is FQNEAQ in the germline V gene (reference sequence). The CDR3 is CASSLPGGYEQFF. For the CDR3, the DNA is TGTGCCAGCAGCCTCCCAGGGGGCTATGAGCAGTTCTTC.

In this sample, this clonotype turned up many times. The chain links TRBV7-9 to TRBJ2-3; D is unresolved. Germline loops: CDR1 SEHNR, CDR2 FQNEAQ (reference sequence). The V end was cut by 1 base, the J end by 2 bases, with 4 bases between. This CDR3 is built from 13 residues. The CDR3 nucleotides are TGTGCCAGCAGCTTAGACAACACAGATACGCAGTATTTT. Protein: CASSLDNTDTQYF. Together with reference TRBV7-9 and TRBJ2-3, the CDR3 gives the full variable domain: DTGVSQNPRHKITKRGQNVTFRCDPISEHNRLYWYRQTLGQGPEFLTYFQNEAQLEKSRLLSDRFSAERPKGSFSTLEIQRTEQGDSAMYLCASSLDNTDTQYFGPGTRLTVL.

This clonotype was detected a few times. CDR3 loop: CASNRDRRWTKNIQYF. As DNA, the CDR3 is TGTGCCAGCAACAGGGACCGCCGCTGGACCAAAAACATTCAGTACTTC. The chain has TRBV21-1 and TRBJ2-4; the table's TRBD1 call for D was not verified on the DNA. TRBV21-1 is a pseudogene. This CDR3 region has 16 residues.

The table lists this clonotype with many counts. The chain uses TRBV21-1 and TRBJ2-7. TRBV21-1 counts as a pseudogene. The CDR3 has 10 amino acids. The CDR3 sequence is CASSVDEQYF. The CDR3 nucleotides are TGTGCCAGCAGCGTTGACGAGCAGTACTTC.

This clonotype turned up a few times. V usage is TRBV11-3 and J usage is TRBJ2-2; tentative D call: TRBD1 (6 bases). Germline V gene sequence: CDR1 SGHNT, CDR2 YENEEA. There are 16 residues in the CDR3. V lost 5 bases and J 4 bases, leaving 17 bases between the germline ends. CDR3 sequence (DNA): TGTGCCAGCAGCGGAAGTAGGGTCAGGGGCACCGGGGAGCTGTTTTTT. This encodes CASSGSRVRGTGELFF.